This T cell receptor beta chain comes out of a study of blood T cell repertoires in COVID-19. Study-wide context: Sources were T cells, B-cell-depleted T cells, or PBMCs; the material itself was cDNA or gDNA.

Those enrolled in Seattle joined during active infection and were followed longitudinally afterward. Between the trimmed V and J ends, which lost 3 bases and 6 bases, there was a span of 11 bases. The CDR3 runs 13 residues. Germline assignment: CDR1 LNHDA and CDR2 SQIVND (reference sequence). Method: immunoSEQ multiplex PCR; TCRdb's copy keeps in-frame clones and lacks some. Found here are some 170,000 clones, 81% of them singletons; the top ten hold about 10%. This clonotype originated in a middle-aged woman with COVID-19, enrolled during active disease. The chain joins TRBV19 to TRBJ1-1, with a tentative D call TRBD1 (5 bases). Material: peripheral blood. This CDR3 is CASSIPRQPEAFF. The DNA of the CDR3 is TGTGCCAGTAGTATCCCCAGACAGCCTGAAGCTTTCTTT.